The 13 T cell receptor beta chains below all came from one sample that was sequenced in a study of cytomegalovirus exposure and HLA in healthy donors (dated by TCRdb to about 2017). Preparation of the library involved the immunoSEQ multiplex PCR assay. This is the immuneACCESS table as TCRdb keeps it, with only in-frame sequences that have V and J called. A part of the clones is gone; compared with another copy, unresolved V genes explain less than half, and the rest is unexplained. Here the sample has 250,000 to 350,000 clones; 88% occur a single time. The ten top clones hold approximately 0.88% of the sample. The sequenced sample was PBMCs. All receptors come from a woman aged 18-29 years in good health and CMV-seronegative.

This chain uses TRBV28 with TRBJ1-1; possibly TRBD1 for D (5 bases). The CDR3 is made up of 16 amino acids. V dropped 3 bases and J dropped 0 bases, with 14 bases sitting between them. CDR1 and CDR2 from the germline V gene are MDHEN and SYDVKM. The CDR3 sequence: CASSLGRGRVNTEAFF. CDR3 DNA sequence: TGTGCCAGCAGTTTGGGTAGGGGAAGGGTGAACACTGAAGCTTTCTTT.

The gene calls are TRBV11-2 and TRBJ1-3, with D possibly being TRBD1 (6 bases). CDR1 is SGHAT, CDR2 FQNNGV, per germline. The V and J ends lost 5 bases and 3 bases respectively, with 14 bases between them. CDR3 size: 15 residues. In DNA form, the CDR3 reads TGTGCCAGCAGCCCAGGGGCCCAGGTTGGAAACACCATATATTTT. Encoded protein: CASSPGAQVGNTIYF.

V is TRBV5-8 and J is TRBJ2-2, with D possibly TRBD1 on 6 matching bases. The CDR3 is made up of 16 amino acids. Trimming shortened V by 4 bases and J by 0 bases, and 13 bases separated the two germline ends. Germline CDR1 and CDR2: SGHTS and YDEGEE. CDR3 bases: TGTGCCAGCAGCCAACACAGGGCTTCGAACACCGGGGAGCTGTTTTTT. Its translation is CASSQHRASNTGELFF.

The V call is TRBV19, the J call TRBJ2-3; D might be TRBD2 (7 bases). Trimming shortened V by 5 bases and J by 4 bases, and 16 bases separated the two germline ends. The CDR3 covers 15 residues. Looked up from germline, CDR1 is LNHDA and CDR2 is SQIVND (reference sequence). CDR3 nucleotide sequence: TGTGCCAGTAGTGTAATATTAGGGGGGGCAGATACGCAGTATTTT. This encodes CASSVILGGADTQYF.

V and J are TRBV5-1 and TRBJ1-3; the match to TRBD1 covers 9 bases. Germline CDR1 SGHRS, CDR2 YFSETQ. The CDR3 sequence is 14 residues long. With V trimmed by 4 bases and J by 7 bases, 6 bases remained unmatched. The CDR3 here is CASSPGTGKNTIYF. CDR3 coding DNA: TGCGCCAGCAGCCCCGGGACAGGGAAGAACACCATATATTTT.

V usage is TRBV9 and J usage is TRBJ2-7, with a possible D match to TRBD2 (6 bases). The germline gives CDR1 SGDLS, CDR2 YYNGEE. The length of the CDR3 is 16 residues. The V end was cut by 4 bases, the J end by 2 bases, with 19 bases between. DNA of the CDR3: TGTGCCAGCAGCCCTGAGGGACTGGGGAATCCCTACGAGCAGTACTTC. This translates into CASSPEGLGNPYEQYF.

The chain recombines TRBV5-1 with TRBJ2-7; 13 bases line up with TRBD2. Losses at the gene ends were 5 bases for V and 2 bases for J; bases not matched to a gene: 7. This CDR3 has 16 residues. Germline loops: CDR1 SGHRS, CDR2 YFSETQ. CDR3 bases: TGCGCCAGCAGTCCACTAGCGGGAGGGCCGACCTACGAGCAGTACTTC. Translating gives CASSPLAGGPTYEQYF.

CDR3: CASSPTGGASGEQYF. CDR3 bases: TGTGCCAGCAGCCCCACTGGGGGGGCATCGGGTGAGCAGTACTTC. This sequence joins TRBV5-6 and TRBJ2-7; tentative D call: TRBD2 (7 bases). V shed 4 bases and J shed 7 bases, with 21 bases lying between them. Looked up from germline, CDR1 is SGHDT and CDR2 is YYEEEE. The CDR3 consists of 15 residues.

The chain couples TRBV28 to TRBJ2-3, with 7 bases matching TRBD2. The junction had 6 bases not matched to a gene; V was cut back by 7 bases and J by 2 bases. Germline assignment: CDR1 MDHEN and CDR2 SYDVKM. CDR3 length: 14 residues. In DNA form, the CDR3 reads TGTGCCAGCAACACCGGGACTACCACAGATACGCAGTATTTT. Translation: CASNTGTTTDTQYF.

A remark on this clone: A read error may produce the germline difference seen at one junction end. The chain uses TRBV27 and TRBJ2-3, with TRBD1 matching over 7 bases. Germline assignment: CDR1 MNHEY and CDR2 SMNVEV (reference sequence). CDR3 length equals 17 residues. This chain's CDR3 is CASSLPPGQRSKDTQYF. CDR3 sequence (DNA): TGTGCCAGCAGTTTGCCTCCGGGACAGAGAAGCAAAGATACGCAGTATTTT.

V and J are TRBV5-1 and TRBJ2-1; 16 nucleotides align to TRBD2. Trimming took 0 bases from V and 16 from J; bases not matched to a gene: 4. The CDR3 totals 14 residues. Germline CDR1 and CDR2: SGHRS and YFSETQ. CDR3 amino acids: CASSLEGLAGGPFF. The CDR3 DNA reads TGCGCCAGCAGCTTGGAGGGACTAGCGGGAGGGCCATTCTTC.

This clone was recorded only once. V usage is TRBV10-1 and J usage is TRBJ2-5; D call uncertain. Germline V gene lookup returns CDR1 WNHNN and CDR2 SYGVQD (reference sequence). Trimming shortened V by 2 bases and J by 2 bases, and 6 bases separated the two germline ends. This CDR3 is 13 amino acids long. The CDR3 spells CASSEHGQETQYF. CDR3 DNA sequence: TGCGCCAGCAGTGAGCACGGGCAAGAGACCCAGTACTTC.

The chain uses TRBV10-2 and TRBJ2-2; 9 bases fit TRBD1. Per germline, CDR1 WSHSY and CDR2 SAAADI. The CDR3 is 14 residues long. Unmatched junction bases numbered 3, after V lost 3 bases and J lost 7 bases. CDR3 residues: CASSETGGVGELFF. CDR3 bases: TGCGCCAGCAGTGAAACAGGGGGCGTCGGGGAGCTGTTTTTT.